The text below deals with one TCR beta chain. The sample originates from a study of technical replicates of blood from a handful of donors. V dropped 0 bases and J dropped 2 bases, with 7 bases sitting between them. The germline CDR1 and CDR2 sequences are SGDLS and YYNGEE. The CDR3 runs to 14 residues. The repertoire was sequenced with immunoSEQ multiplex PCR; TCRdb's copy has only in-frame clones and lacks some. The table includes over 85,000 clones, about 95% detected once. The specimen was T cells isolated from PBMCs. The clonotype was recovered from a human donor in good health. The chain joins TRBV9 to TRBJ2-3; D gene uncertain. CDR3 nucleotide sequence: TGTGCCAGCAGCGTAGACCCTAACACAGATACGCAGTATTTT. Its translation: CASSVDPNTDTQYF.